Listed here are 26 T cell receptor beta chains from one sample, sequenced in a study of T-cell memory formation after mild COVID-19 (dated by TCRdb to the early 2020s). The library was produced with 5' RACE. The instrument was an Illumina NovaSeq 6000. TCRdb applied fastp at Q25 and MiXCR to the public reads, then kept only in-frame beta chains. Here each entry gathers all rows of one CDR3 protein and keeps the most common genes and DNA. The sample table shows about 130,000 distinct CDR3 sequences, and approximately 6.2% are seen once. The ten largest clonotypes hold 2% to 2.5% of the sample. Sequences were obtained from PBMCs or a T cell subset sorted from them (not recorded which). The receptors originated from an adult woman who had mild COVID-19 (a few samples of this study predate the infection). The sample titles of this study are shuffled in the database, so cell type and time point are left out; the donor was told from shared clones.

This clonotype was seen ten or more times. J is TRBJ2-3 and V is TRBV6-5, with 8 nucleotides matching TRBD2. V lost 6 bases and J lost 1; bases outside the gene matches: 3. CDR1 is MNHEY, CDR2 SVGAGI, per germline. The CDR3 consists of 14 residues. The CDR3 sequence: CASRISGGTDTQYF. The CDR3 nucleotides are TGTGCCAGCAGGATTAGCGGGGGCACAGATACGCAGTATTTT.

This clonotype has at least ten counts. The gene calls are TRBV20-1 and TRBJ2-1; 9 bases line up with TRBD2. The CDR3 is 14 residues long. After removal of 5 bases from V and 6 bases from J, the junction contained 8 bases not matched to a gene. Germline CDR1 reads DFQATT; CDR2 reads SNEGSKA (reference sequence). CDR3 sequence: CSAEDGTSFNEQFF. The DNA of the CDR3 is TGCAGTGCTGAGGATGGGACTAGCTTCAATGAGCAGTTCTTC.

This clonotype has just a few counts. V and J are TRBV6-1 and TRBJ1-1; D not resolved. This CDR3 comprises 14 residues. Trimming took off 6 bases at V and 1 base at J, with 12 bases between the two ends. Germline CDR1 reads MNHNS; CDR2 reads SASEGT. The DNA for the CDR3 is TGTGCCAGCAGGGTACTAGGGCCGAACACTGAAGCTTTCTTT. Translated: CASRVLGPNTEAFF.

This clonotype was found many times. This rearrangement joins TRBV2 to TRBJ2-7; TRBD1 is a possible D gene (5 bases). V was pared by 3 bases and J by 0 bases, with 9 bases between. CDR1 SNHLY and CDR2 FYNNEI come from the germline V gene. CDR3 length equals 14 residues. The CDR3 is CASSEQGFSYEQYF. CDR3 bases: TGTGCCAGCAGTGAGCAGGGTTTCTCCTACGAGCAGTACTTC.

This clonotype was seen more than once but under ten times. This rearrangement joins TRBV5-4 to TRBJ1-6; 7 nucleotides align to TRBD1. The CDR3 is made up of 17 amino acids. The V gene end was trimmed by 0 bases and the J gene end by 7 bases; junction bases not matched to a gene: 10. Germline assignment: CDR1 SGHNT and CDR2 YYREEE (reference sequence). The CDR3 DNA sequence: TGTGCCAGCAGCTTGGACAGGACAGGCCCCGGGAATTCACCCCTCCACTTT. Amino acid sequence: CASSLDRTGPGNSPLHF.

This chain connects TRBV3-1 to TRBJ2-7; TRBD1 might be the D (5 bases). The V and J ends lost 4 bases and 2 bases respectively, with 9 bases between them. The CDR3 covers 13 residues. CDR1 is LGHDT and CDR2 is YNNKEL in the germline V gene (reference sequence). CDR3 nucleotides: TGTGCCAGCAGCCCACTCAGGGCCTACGAGCAGTACTTC. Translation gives CASSPLRAYEQYF.

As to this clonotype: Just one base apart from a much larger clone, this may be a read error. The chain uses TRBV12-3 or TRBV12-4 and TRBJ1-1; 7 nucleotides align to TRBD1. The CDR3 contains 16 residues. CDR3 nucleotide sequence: TGTGCCAGCAGTCCCCTACCCTTGACAGGGTCCACTGAATCTTTCTTT. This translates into CASSPLPLTGSTESFF.

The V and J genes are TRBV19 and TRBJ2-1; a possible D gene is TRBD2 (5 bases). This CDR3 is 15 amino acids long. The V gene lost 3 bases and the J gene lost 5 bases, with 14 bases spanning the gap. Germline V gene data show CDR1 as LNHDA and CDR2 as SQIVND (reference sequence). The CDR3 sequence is CASSIRLATNNEQFF. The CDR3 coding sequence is TGTGCCAGTAGTATTCGCCTAGCTACAAACAATGAGCAGTTCTTC.

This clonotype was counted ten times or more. CDR3 DNA: TGTGCCAGCAGCCAAGTCCAGCCTGCAAATGAGCAGTTCTTC. Translation: CASSQVQPANEQFF. The rearrangement links TRBV3-1 to TRBJ2-1; unclear D gene. Germline loops: CDR1 LGHDT, CDR2 YNNKEL (reference sequence). With 1 base removed from V and 7 bases from J, the gap between germline ends came to 11 bases. CDR3 length: 14 residues.

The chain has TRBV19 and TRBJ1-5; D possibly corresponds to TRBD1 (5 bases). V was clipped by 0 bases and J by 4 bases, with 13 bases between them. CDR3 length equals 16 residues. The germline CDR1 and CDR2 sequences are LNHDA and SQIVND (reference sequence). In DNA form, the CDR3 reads TGTGCCAGTAGTATAGAATCCCTTGGGGCGAATCAGCCCCAGCATTTT. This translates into CASSIESLGANQPQHF.

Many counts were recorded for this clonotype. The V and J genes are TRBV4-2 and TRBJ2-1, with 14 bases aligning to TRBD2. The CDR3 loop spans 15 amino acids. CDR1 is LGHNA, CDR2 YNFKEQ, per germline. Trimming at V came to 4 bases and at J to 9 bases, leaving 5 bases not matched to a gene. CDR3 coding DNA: TGTGCCAGCAGCCTAGGGACTAGCGGGAGTCGTGAGCAGTTCTTC. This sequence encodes CASSLGTSGSREQFF.

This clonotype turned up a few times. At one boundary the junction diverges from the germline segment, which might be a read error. For the CDR3, the DNA is TGCAGTGCTAGCCACTCCAAGAACATTCAGTACTTC. It yields the protein CSASHSKNIQYF. The chain has TRBV20-1 and TRBJ2-4, with D unresolved. CDR1 and CDR2 from the germline V gene are DFQATT and SNEGSKA (reference sequence). This CDR3 comprises 12 residues.

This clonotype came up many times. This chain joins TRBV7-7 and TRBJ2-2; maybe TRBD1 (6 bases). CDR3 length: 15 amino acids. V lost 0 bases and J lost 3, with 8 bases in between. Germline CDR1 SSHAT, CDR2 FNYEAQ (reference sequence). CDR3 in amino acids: CASSLAGAYTGELFF. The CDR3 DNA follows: TGTGCCAGCAGCTTAGCGGGGGCCTACACCGGGGAGCTGTTTTTT.

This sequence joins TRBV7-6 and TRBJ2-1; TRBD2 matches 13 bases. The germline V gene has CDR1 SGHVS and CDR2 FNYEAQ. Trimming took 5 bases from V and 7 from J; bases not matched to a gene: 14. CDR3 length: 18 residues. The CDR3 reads CASSPGLAGAFLTNEQFF. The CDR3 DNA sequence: TGTGCCAGCAGCCCCGGACTAGCGGGGGCCTTTCTTACAAATGAGCAGTTCTTC.

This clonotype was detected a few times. The CDR3 loop reads CASILGDRLNTEAFF. The CDR3 nucleotides read TGTGCCAGCATCCTGGGTGACAGGCTGAACACTGAAGCTTTCTTT. This sequence joins TRBV21-1 and TRBJ1-1; the DNA was not compared with TRBD1, the D call given in the table. TRBV21-1 is tagged as a pseudogene. The CDR3 spans 15 residues.

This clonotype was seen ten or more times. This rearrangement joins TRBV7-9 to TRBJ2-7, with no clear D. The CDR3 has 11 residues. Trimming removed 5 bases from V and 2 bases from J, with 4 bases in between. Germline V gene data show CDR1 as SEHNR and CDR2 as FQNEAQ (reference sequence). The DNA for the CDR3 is TGTGCCAGCAGCCAGGCCTACGAGCAGTACTTC. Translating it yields CASSQAYEQYF.

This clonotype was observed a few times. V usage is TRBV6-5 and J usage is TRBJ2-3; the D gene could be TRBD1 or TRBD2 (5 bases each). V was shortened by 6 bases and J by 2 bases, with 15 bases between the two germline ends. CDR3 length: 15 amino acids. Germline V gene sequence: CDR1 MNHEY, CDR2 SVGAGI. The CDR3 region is CASSGDGPFTDTQYF. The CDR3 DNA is TGTGCCAGCAGCGGGGACGGACCTTTCACAGATACGCAGTATTTT.

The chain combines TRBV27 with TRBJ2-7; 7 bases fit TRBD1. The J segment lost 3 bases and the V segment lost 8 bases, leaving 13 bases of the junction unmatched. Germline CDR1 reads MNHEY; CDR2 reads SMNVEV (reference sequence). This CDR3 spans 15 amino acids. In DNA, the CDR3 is TGTGCCAGCCGCTTCTGGACAGGTAACAACTACGAGCAGTACTTC. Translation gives CASRFWTGNNYEQYF.

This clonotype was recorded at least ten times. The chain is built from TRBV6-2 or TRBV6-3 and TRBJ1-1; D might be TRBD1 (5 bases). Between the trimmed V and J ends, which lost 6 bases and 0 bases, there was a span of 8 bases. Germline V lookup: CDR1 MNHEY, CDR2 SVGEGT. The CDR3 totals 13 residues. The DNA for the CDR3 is TGTGCCAGCAGCGGACACTTGAACACTGAAGCTTTCTTT. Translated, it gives CASSGHLNTEAFF.

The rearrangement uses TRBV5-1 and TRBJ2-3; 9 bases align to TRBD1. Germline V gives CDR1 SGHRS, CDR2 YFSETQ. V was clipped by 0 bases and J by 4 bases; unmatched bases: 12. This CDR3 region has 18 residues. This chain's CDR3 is CASSLAISTGGNADTQYF. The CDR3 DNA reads TGCGCCAGCAGCTTGGCCATATCGACAGGGGGAAACGCAGATACGCAGTATTTT.

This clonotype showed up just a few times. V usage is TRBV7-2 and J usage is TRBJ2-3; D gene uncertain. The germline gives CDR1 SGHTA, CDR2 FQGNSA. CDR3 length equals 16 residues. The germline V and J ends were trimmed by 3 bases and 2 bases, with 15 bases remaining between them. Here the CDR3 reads CASSFRQTPSTDTQYF. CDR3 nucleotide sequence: TGTGCCAGCAGCTTTAGACAAACCCCCTCCACAGATACGCAGTATTTT.

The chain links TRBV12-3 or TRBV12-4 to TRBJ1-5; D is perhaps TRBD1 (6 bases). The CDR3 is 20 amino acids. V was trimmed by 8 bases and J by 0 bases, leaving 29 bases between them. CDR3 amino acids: CASLNTRGGGVTDSNQPQHF. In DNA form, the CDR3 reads TGTGCCAGCCTCAATACCCGGGGCGGGGGCGTTACCGATAGCAATCAGCCCCAGCATTTT.

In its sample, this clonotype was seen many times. Written as DNA, the CDR3 is TGCGCCAGCAGACTCTCAGACGCGACTAGTTTCCAGTACTTC. This translates into CASRLSDATSFQYF. The gene calls are TRBV5-1 and TRBJ2-4, with D perhaps matching TRBD2 (6 bases). Trimming cost V 5 bases and J 13 bases, with 22 bases left between them. The CDR3 contains 14 residues. Per the germline V gene, CDR1 is SGHRS and CDR2 is YFSETQ.

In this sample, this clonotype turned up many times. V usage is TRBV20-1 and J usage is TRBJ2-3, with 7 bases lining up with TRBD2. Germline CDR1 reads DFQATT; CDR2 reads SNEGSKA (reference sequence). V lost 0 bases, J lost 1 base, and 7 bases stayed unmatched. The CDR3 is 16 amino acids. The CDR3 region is CSARDLRAGGTDTQYF. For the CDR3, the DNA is TGCAGTGCTAGAGATCTCCGGGCGGGGGGCACAGATACGCAGTATTTT.

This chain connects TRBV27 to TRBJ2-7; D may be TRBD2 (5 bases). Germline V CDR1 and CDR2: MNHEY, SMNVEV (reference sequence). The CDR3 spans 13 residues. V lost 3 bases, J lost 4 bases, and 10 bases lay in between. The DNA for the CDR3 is TGTGCCAGCAGTTTTGACGGGAAATACGAGCAGTACTTC. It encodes CASSFDGKYEQYF.

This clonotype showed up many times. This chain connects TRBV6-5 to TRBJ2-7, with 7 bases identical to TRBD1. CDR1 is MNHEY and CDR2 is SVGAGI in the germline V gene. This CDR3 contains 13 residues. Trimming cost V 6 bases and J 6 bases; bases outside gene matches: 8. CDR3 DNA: TGTGCCAGCAGCAGATCACAGGGGCCCGAGCAGTACTTC. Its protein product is CASSRSQGPEQYF.